Shown below are 13 T cell receptor beta chains from a single sample sequenced in a study of T cell responses to AZD1222 COVID-19 vaccine. Only in-frame clones appear in the TCRdb table, and some are missing; sequencing was by immunoSEQ multiplex PCR. The sample consists of approximately 150,000 clones, approximately 92% of them appearing once. Sample: peripheral blood, taken on day 0 of AZD1222 vaccination. The receptors were sampled from an adult in good health.

The rearrangement uses TRBV7-8 and TRBJ1-1; 7 nucleotides line up with TRBD1. There are 14 residues in the CDR3. Germline V lookup: CDR1 SGHVS, CDR2 FQNEAQ. Germline trimming cut 5 bases from V and 5 bases from J; bases unmatched to any gene: 8. The DNA of the CDR3 is TGTGCCAGCAGCAGTCGACAGGGCCGAACTGAAGCTTTCTTT. Its translation is CASSSRQGRTEAFF.

The chain has TRBV19 and TRBJ2-7, with 10 bases fitting TRBD2. CDR3 length equals 15 residues. The germline V gene encodes CDR1 LNHDA and CDR2 SQIVND (reference sequence). J gave up 4 bases and V 3 bases, and 6 bases lay outside the gene matches. DNA of the CDR3: TGTGCCAGTAGTATTGGTCCTAGCGGGAGTTACGAGCAGTACTTC. This codes for CASSIGPSGSYEQYF.

A note on this clone: Other DNA sequences in the same sample also yield this CDR3. The genes are TRBV5-5 and TRBJ1-5; no definite D call. Germline CDR1 and CDR2: SGHKS and YYEKEE (reference sequence). Trimming shortened V by 0 bases and J by 2 bases, and 6 bases separated the two germline ends. The CDR3 totals 14 residues. The CDR3: CASSLAVGNQPQHF. CDR3 in DNA: TGTGCCAGCAGCTTGGCGGTGGGCAATCAGCCCCAGCATTTT.

The J gene is TRBJ2-7, the V gene TRBV28; D is perhaps TRBD2 (6 bases). Germline V lookup: CDR1 MDHEN, CDR2 SYDVKM. This CDR3 has 15 amino acids. V lost 7 bases and J lost 1, with 17 bases in between. The DNA of the CDR3 is TGTGCCAGCATCTCACCCGGGACTGCTTCCTACGAGCAGTACTTC. Translating gives CASISPGTASYEQYF.

The chain couples TRBV19 to TRBJ2-4; TRBD1 agrees at 7 bases. The CDR3 covers 15 residues. The J segment lost 0 bases and the V segment lost 5 bases, leaving 4 bases of the junction unmatched. CDR1 is LNHDA and CDR2 is SQIVND in the germline V gene (reference sequence). The CDR3 here is CASSDGQVAKNIQYF. The CDR3 bases are TGTGCCAGTAGTGACGGACAGGTAGCCAAAAACATTCAGTACTTC.

The V call is TRBV5-1, the J call TRBJ2-7, with 11 nucleotides matching TRBD2. The CDR3 extends over 15 amino acids. J lost 7 bases, V lost 1 base, and 7 bases had no gene match. CDR1 SGHRS and CDR2 YFSETQ come from the germline V gene. The CDR3 protein is CASSLISGGAEEQYF. The CDR3 DNA reads as TGCGCCAGCAGCTTGATTAGCGGGGGGGCGGAGGAGCAGTACTTC. The variable domain in full, completed from reference TRBV5-1 and TRBJ2-7, reads KAGVTQTPRYLIKTRGQQVTLSCSPISGHRSVSWYQQTPGQGLQFLFEYFSETQRNKGNFPGRFSGRQFSNSRSEMNVSTLELGDSALYLCASSLISGGAEEQYFGPGTRLTVT.

CDR3 in amino acids: CASSQRGANYGYTF. The CDR3 region has the DNA TGTGCCAGCAGCCAACGGGGGGCTAACTATGGCTACACCTTC. The chain has TRBV3-1 (or the pseudogene TRBV3-2) and TRBJ1-2; weak D call: TRBD1 (5 bases). Germline V gene sequence: CDR1 LGHDT, CDR2 YNNKEL (reference sequence). V lost 2 bases, J lost 0 bases, and 7 bases lay in between. CDR3 length: 14 amino acids.

The chain recombines TRBV30 with TRBJ1-4; the D gene is possibly TRBD1 (5 bases). V was trimmed by 0 bases and J by 7 bases, leaving 15 bases between them. Germline V gene data show CDR1 as GTSNPN and CDR2 as SVGIG (reference sequence). The CDR3 extends over 15 amino acids. CDR3 loop: CAWSVRPLGGEKLFF. In nucleotides, the CDR3 is TGTGCCTGGAGTGTCCGGCCTCTCGGGGGTGAAAAACTGTTTTTT.

This clone rates as medium-sized. This chain links TRBV5-6 with TRBJ2-1; D is tentatively TRBD1 or TRBD2 (6 bases each). CDR1 SGHDT and CDR2 YYEEEE come from the germline V gene. The CDR3 totals 14 residues. V dropped 7 bases and J dropped 6 bases, with 17 bases sitting between them. In DNA form, the CDR3 reads TGTGCCAGCGGGTATCGAAGGGGGGCCAATGAGCAGTTCTTC. This encodes CASGYRRGANEQFF.

The DNA for the CDR3 is TGCGCCAGCAGTACTAGCGGGGGGAACACCGGGGAGCTGTTTTTT. This encodes CASSTSGGNTGELFF. The V call is TRBV10-2, the J call TRBJ2-2; 11 positions agree with TRBD2. After removal of 5 bases from V and 1 base from J, the junction contained 0 bases not matched to a gene. The germline CDR1 and CDR2 sequences are WSHSY and SAAADI. The CDR3 is made up of 15 amino acids.

V and J are TRBV5-1 and TRBJ1-4; D is perhaps TRBD1 (5 bases). V lost 0 bases to trimming and J lost 2 bases, with 17 bases between them. This CDR3 region has 18 residues. CDR1 SGHRS and CDR2 YFSETQ come from the germline V gene. CDR3 in amino acids: CASSLATGAGATNEKLFF. Here the CDR3 DNA reads TGCGCCAGCAGCTTGGCCACGGGAGCCGGGGCTACTAATGAAAAACTGTTTTTT. Filled out from reference TRBV5-1 and TRBJ1-4, the complete variable domain reads KAGVTQTPRYLIKTRGQQVTLSCSPISGHRSVSWYQQTPGQGLQFLFEYFSETQRNKGNFPGRFSGRQFSNSRSEMNVSTLELGDSALYLCASSLATGAGATNEKLFFGSGTQLSVL.

The gene calls are TRBV2 and TRBJ1-1, with no clear D. Germline assignment: CDR1 SNHLY and CDR2 FYNNEI. The CDR3 is 13 residues long. V was pared by 6 bases and J by 1 base, with 9 bases between. CDR3 nucleotides: TGTGCCAGCAGGAGACGGGAGAACACTGAAGCTTTCTTT. Encoded protein: CASRRRENTEAFF. Full variable domain (missing parts from reference TRBV2 and TRBJ1-1): EPEVTQTPSHQVTQMGQEVILRCVPISNHLYFYWYRQILGQKVEFLVSFYNNEISEKSEIFDDQFSVERPDGSNFTLKIRSTKLEDSAMYFCASRRRENTEAFFGQGTRLTVV.

The chain carries TRBV13 and TRBJ1-1; D unresolved. The V and J ends lost 5 bases and 1 base respectively, with 11 bases between them. The V gene's germline CDR1 is PRHDT and CDR2 FYEKMQ (reference sequence). The CDR3 sequence is 14 residues long. Written as DNA, the CDR3 is TGTGCCAGCAGCAAAGGTGTTAGGAACACTGAAGCTTTCTTT. As protein: CASSKGVRNTEAFF.